Listed here is a single T cell receptor beta chain. This record comes from a study of shared T cell receptors in the human thymus. Clones were sequenced by immunoSEQ multiplex PCR, and TCRdb holds only the in-frame ones, with some missing. The table shows about 660,000 clones, with approximately 88% occurring only once. This CDR3 has 15 residues. Trimming removed 5 bases at V and 4 bases at J, with 17 bases between. From germline, CDR1 is LNHDA and CDR2 SQIVND (reference sequence). This same sample was also taken into another study, of human thymus T cells. That work states: Those donating were healthy Finnish infants in corrective surgery for congenital heart defects. V and J genes seemed to be used with bias in thymic and blood repertoires.

V usage is TRBV19 and J usage is TRBJ1-2; tentatively, D is TRBD1 (6 bases). Source material: thymocytes. The receptor's source is a boy younger than two with a congenital heart defect. This chain's CDR3 is CASSLRTVLRYGYTF. The CDR3, as DNA: TGTGCCAGTAGTCTCCGGACAGTCCTCCGCTATGGCTACACCTTC.